The 21 T cell receptor beta chains reported below all come from one sample, sequenced in a study of chemoradiotherapy in HPV16-positive cancers. Method: immunoSEQ multiplex PCR; TCRdb's copy keeps in-frame clones and lacks some. The table has approximately 12,000 clones, around three fifths seen once. This material was obtained from a patient who underwent chemoradiotherapy. The receptor source for this set is a human donor with HPV-associated anogenital cancer.

The sample holds a few counts of this clone. The rearrangement uses TRBV6-1 and TRBJ2-2, with D possibly TRBD1 on 6 matching bases. The CDR3 extends over 16 amino acids. In germline, CDR1 is MNHNS, CDR2 SASEGT. The V gene lost 4 bases and the J gene lost 2 bases, with 14 bases spanning the gap. This chain's CDR3 is CASSALQGINTGELFF. For the CDR3, the DNA is TGTGCCAGCAGTGCTCTACAGGGTATTAACACCGGGGAGCTGTTTTTT.

The chain couples TRBV4-1 to TRBJ2-7; D tentatively reads TRBD1 or TRBD2 (5 bases each). The CDR3 extends over 17 amino acids. The germline V gene has CDR1 MGHRA and CDR2 YSYEKL. V lost 3 bases to trimming and J lost 4 bases, with 22 bases between them. In DNA form, the CDR3 reads TGCGCCAGCAGCCATGCAACCGGGACCCAAAATCCTTACGAGCAGTACTTC. It translates to CASSHATGTQNPYEQYF.

This chain connects TRBV5-1 to TRBJ1-3; weak D call: TRBD1 (5 bases). V was trimmed by 4 bases and J by 1 base, leaving 15 bases between them. The CDR3 covers 16 residues. Germline CDR1 SGHRS, CDR2 YFSETQ. Written as DNA, the CDR3 is TGCGCCAGCAGCCTTAATGTCCCAGGGTCTGGAAACACCATATATTTT. Protein: CASSLNVPGSGNTIYF.

The CDR3 bases are TGCGCCAGCAGCCAGACAGGGATCTATGGCTACACCTTC. Translated: CASSQTGIYGYTF. The V and J genes are TRBV4-1 and TRBJ1-2; 7 bases align to TRBD1. Losses at the gene ends were 3 bases for V and 4 bases for J; bases not matched to a gene: 2. CDR1 and CDR2 (germline): MGHRA, YSYEKL. The CDR3 sequence is 13 residues long.

The chain carries TRBV11-3 and TRBJ2-5; D call uncertain. The CDR3 spans 13 residues. Trimming stripped 6 bases from V and 3 bases from J, with 11 bases between. CDR1 and CDR2 (germline): SGHNT, YENEEA. The CDR3 nucleotides read TGTGCCAGCAGTCTTAGCCGGGAAGAGACCCAGTACTTC. Protein: CASSLSREETQYF.

The chain couples TRBV2 to TRBJ1-4; 7 bases map to TRBD1. V shed 6 bases and J 8 bases; nucleotides not matched to a gene: 9. CDR1 is SNHLY and CDR2 is FYNNEI in the germline V gene. The CDR3 length is 14 residues. DNA of the CDR3: TGTGCCAGCAGGAGGGGAGGGGGCCAAGAAAAACTGTTTTTT. Translated, it gives CASRRGGGQEKLFF.

The chain recombines TRBV4-2 with TRBJ1-1; the match to TRBD1 covers 10 bases. CDR3 length: 14 residues. Germline CDR1 LGHNA, CDR2 YNFKEQ. Trimming took 3 bases from V and 5 from J; bases not matched to a gene: 3. The CDR3 region is CASSQTGGETEAFF. CDR3 nucleotide sequence: TGTGCCAGCAGCCAGACAGGGGGCGAGACTGAAGCTTTCTTT.

The chain uses TRBV29-1 and TRBJ1-5; D remains ambiguous. This CDR3 region has 13 residues. The ends were cut back, 4 bases at V and 7 bases at J, with 14 bases in the middle. The V gene's germline CDR1 is SQVTM and CDR2 ANQGSEA. The CDR3 spells CSVAEGVSQPQHF. The DNA of the CDR3 is TGCAGCGTTGCTGAGGGAGTCAGCCAGCCCCAGCATTTT.

This chain connects TRBV29-1 to TRBJ1-2; maybe TRBD1 (5 bases). V was trimmed by 8 bases and J by 1 base, leaving 17 bases between them. The CDR3 sequence is 14 residues long. Germline assignment: CDR1 SQVTM and CDR2 ANQGSEA. The CDR3 loop reads CSTLSPGGNYGYTF. The CDR3 bases are TGCAGCACTTTAAGTCCGGGGGGTAACTATGGCTACACCTTC.

This clone was observed a handful of times. The rearrangement joins TRBV28 to TRBJ1-2, with a weak D call TRBD1 (6 bases). Germline CDR1 and CDR2: MDHEN and SYDVKM. The CDR3 loop spans 15 amino acids. V was clipped by 4 bases and J by 4 bases, with 16 bases between them. CDR3 in amino acids: CASSSAGEGVYGYTF. The CDR3 DNA sequence: TGTGCCAGCAGTTCCGCAGGGGAAGGGGTCTATGGCTACACCTTC.

This clone has only a few counts. This chain connects TRBV5-5 to TRBJ2-7; D may be TRBD1 (5 bases). CDR1 and CDR2 from the germline V gene are SGHKS and YYEKEE (reference sequence). Deletions cut 0 bases from V and 5 bases from J, with 6 bases between. CDR3 length: 12 residues. DNA of the CDR3: TGTGCCAGCAGCTTGGTAGGGGACGAGCAGTACTTC. It specifies CASSLVGDEQYF.

This clone turned up a few times. The chain employs TRBV6-5 and TRBJ1-1, with TRBD1 matching over 7 bases. CDR1 and CDR2 (germline): MNHEY, SVGAGI. This CDR3 is built from 16 residues. Losses at the gene ends were 4 bases for V and 0 bases for J; bases not matched to a gene: 8. CDR3 sequence: CASSWDRATMNTEAFF. CDR3 nucleotides: TGTGCCAGCAGTTGGGACAGAGCTACTATGAACACTGAAGCTTTCTTT.

Concerning this clone: Other DNA sequences in this specimen translate into the identical CDR3. The chain has TRBV9 and TRBJ2-3; D may correspond to TRBD1 or TRBD2 (5 bases each). The length of the CDR3 is 15 residues. Per germline, CDR1 SGDLS and CDR2 YYNGEE. V shed 0 bases and J shed 3 bases, with 11 bases lying between them. CDR3 region: CASSVAGSRTDTQYF. The CDR3 DNA sequence: TGTGCCAGCAGCGTAGCAGGGAGTCGGACAGATACGCAGTATTTT.

The chain uses TRBV28 and TRBJ1-1; no reliable D call. Germline CDR1 and CDR2: MDHEN and SYDVKM. The CDR3 spans 13 residues. V was shortened by 7 bases and J by 5 bases, with 14 bases between the two germline ends. CDR3 sequence (DNA): TGTGCCAGCATTAACAGTCAGAGGACTGAAGCTTTCTTT. Its protein product is CASINSQRTEAFF. The variable domain in full, with the rest retrieved from reference TRBV28 and TRBJ1-1, is DVKVTQSSRYLVKRTGEKVFLECVQDMDHENMFWYRQDPGLGLRLIYFSYDVKMKEKGDIPEGYSVSREKKERFSLILESASTNQTSMYLCASINSQRTEAFFGQGTRLTVV.

This clone appeared a few times. The chain uses TRBV10-3 and TRBJ1-2; no reliable D call. The CDR3 runs 11 residues. Trimming removed 2 bases at V and 4 bases at J, with 2 bases between. Germline V gives CDR1 ENHRY, CDR2 SYGVKD. The CDR3 coding sequence is TGTGCCATCAGTGAGGCCTATGGCTACACCTTC. This gives the protein CAISEAYGYTF.

The chain employs TRBV4-1 and TRBJ2-7; D is undetermined. Germline-derived CDR1 and CDR2 are MGHRA and YSYEKL. V was cut by 0 bases and J by 1 base, with 7 bases left in between. This CDR3 has 14 amino acids. CDR3 nucleotide sequence: TGCGCCAGCAGCCAAGATCCACTTTCCTACGAGCAGTACTTC. Translation gives CASSQDPLSYEQYF.

The rearrangement uses TRBV28 and TRBJ2-2, with TRBD1 as a possible D gene (6 bases). The V gene's germline CDR1 is MDHEN and CDR2 SYDVKM. Trimming left V 6 bases short and J 6 bases short, with 17 bases between. The CDR3 sequence is 15 residues long. CDR3 nucleotide sequence: TGTGCCAGCAGGTGGACAGCAAATATCGCCGGGGAGCTGTTTTTT. This gives the protein CASRWTANIAGELFF.

This clone is a singleton in its sample. J is TRBJ1-5 and V is TRBV28; D remains unclear. Germline assignment: CDR1 MDHEN and CDR2 SYDVKM. The V end was cut by 2 bases, the J end by 0 bases, with 11 bases between. There are 16 residues in the CDR3. The chain's CDR3 is CASSLGWRYSNQPQHF. In DNA, the CDR3 is TGTGCCAGCAGTTTAGGGTGGCGATATAGCAATCAGCCCCAGCATTTT.

V is TRBV7-6 and J is TRBJ2-7; TRBD1 aligns across 9 bases. This CDR3 region has 16 residues. Germline V gene data show CDR1 as SGHVS and CDR2 as FNYEAQ. Losses at the gene ends were 5 bases for V and 2 bases for J; bases not matched to a gene: 10. As DNA, the CDR3 is TGTGCCAGCAGCCCCCCCGGGACAGGGTTTACCTACGAGCAGTACTTC. It is translated as CASSPPGTGFTYEQYF.

This clone showed up just a few times. The V call is TRBV29-1, the J call TRBJ2-2, with D possibly TRBD1 on 5 matching bases. Germline V gives CDR1 SQVTM, CDR2 ANQGSEA. This CDR3 contains 14 residues. V lost 4 bases to trimming and J lost 3 bases, with 12 bases between them. CDR3 DNA: TGCAGCGTTGGTCAGGGTATACACACCGGGGAGCTGTTTTTT. Its translation: CSVGQGIHTGELFF.

The V and J genes are TRBV7-8 and TRBJ2-7; the D gene is possibly TRBD1 (6 bases). CDR1 and CDR2 from the germline V gene are SGHVS and FQNEAQ. V was pared by 2 bases and J by 2 bases, with 13 bases between. This CDR3 comprises 15 residues. CDR3 sequence reads: CASSLPRTATYEQYF. In DNA form, the CDR3 reads TGTGCCAGCAGCTTACCAAGGACAGCCACCTACGAGCAGTACTTC.